This TCR beta chain was sequenced during a study of blood T cell repertoires in COVID-19. Study summary: There were acute and convalescent COVID-19 samples, and they came from the United States, Italy and Spain. Sample material is recorded as cDNA or gDNA derived from T cells, B-cell-depleted T cells, or PBMCs.

In the authors' methods: The authors estimated nucleated cell counts from reference gene primer amplification. Method: immunoSEQ multiplex PCR; TCRdb's copy keeps in-frame clones and lacks some. Clone size and V and J calls were adopted from that table, with D and trimming inferred from the DNA. In the table there are 200,000 or so clones, 60% to 80% of which are singletons. Only a few counts were recorded for this clone. The CDR3 consists of 13 residues. The V gene's germline CDR1 is SGHTA and CDR2 FQGNSA. The V end lost 2 bases, the J end lost 6 bases, and 11 bases lay between the germline ends. This sequence joins TRBV7-2 and TRBJ2-7, with D uncertain. Sequencing was performed on peripheral blood. The TCR comes from a man aged 55-75 years with active or convalescent COVID-19. For the CDR3, the DNA is TGTGCCAGCAGCTTACTAATAGGAGCCGAGCAGTACTTC. It specifies CASSLLIGAEQYF.